The 7 T cell receptor beta chains in this list originate from one sample, sequenced in a study of T cell clones after liver transplantation. Here immunoSEQ multiplex PCR was the method, and the copy in TCRdb shows in-frame clones only, minus some. The profile covers roughly 97,000 clones, with around 86% appearing a single time and over 0.9% taken by the ten largest. This sample comprised CD4+ T cells from blood, obtained before liver transplant. The receptors were sampled from a human donor who received a liver transplant.

The CDR3, as DNA: TGTGCCAGCTGCCCCAGGGGGCTTTCCACAGATACGCAGTATTTT. Translating it yields CASCPRGLSTDTQYF. This chain joins TRBV2 and TRBJ2-3, with 8 bases lining up with TRBD1. The CDR3 consists of 15 residues. The J segment lost 2 bases and the V segment lost 8 bases, leaving 9 bases of the junction unmatched. The germline V gene has CDR1 SNHLY and CDR2 FYNNEI.

This CDR3 reads CASRPGRSQETQYF. DNA of the CDR3: TGTGCCAGCAGGCCCGGGCGGTCCCAAGAGACCCAGTACTTC. The V call is TRBV7-2, the J call TRBJ2-5; no firm D call. This CDR3 is 14 amino acids long. The germline V gene encodes CDR1 SGHTA and CDR2 FQGNSA. Deletions cut 6 bases from V and 1 base from J, with 12 bases between.

The chain has TRBV5-8 and TRBJ2-1, with D unresolved. CDR1 and CDR2 (germline): SGHTS, YDEGEE. The V end was cut by 4 bases, the J end by 2 bases, with 13 bases between. CDR3 length equals 15 residues. The CDR3 loop reads CASSPYSAAYNEQFF. The CDR3 DNA reads as TGTGCCAGCAGCCCGTATTCCGCCGCCTACAATGAGCAGTTCTTC.

J is TRBJ2-7 and V is TRBV2, with a tentative D call TRBD2 (6 bases). Trimming shortened V by 6 bases and J by 0 bases, and 12 bases separated the two germline ends. The germline gives CDR1 SNHLY, CDR2 FYNNEI. CDR3 length equals 14 residues. CDR3 in DNA: TGTGCCAGCAGCGCGGGGACGATCTCCTACGAGCAGTACTTC. Translation gives CASSAGTISYEQYF.

The chain carries TRBV7-2 and TRBJ2-7, with D perhaps being TRBD1 or TRBD2 (5 bases each). CDR1 is SGHTA and CDR2 is FQGNSA in the germline V gene. Trimming stripped 5 bases from V and 9 bases from J, with 23 bases between. The CDR3 is 15 amino acids. This CDR3 reads CASSVGVPGSTGQYF. CDR3 DNA sequence: TGTGCCAGCAGCGTGGGGGTTCCGGGTTCTACTGGGCAGTACTTC.

This rearrangement joins TRBV27 to TRBJ1-1; D call uncertain. Germline-derived CDR1 and CDR2 are MNHEY and SMNVEV (reference sequence). Trimming stripped 8 bases from V and 5 bases from J, with 15 bases between. The CDR3 length is 13 residues. CDR3 residues: CASHRLGRTEAFF. The DNA of the CDR3 is TGTGCCAGCCACAGACTAGGGAGAACTGAAGCTTTCTTT.

This rearrangement joins TRBV5-6 to TRBJ1-5; tentative D call: TRBD1 (5 bases). The length of the CDR3 is 15 residues. V lost 2 bases and J 3 bases, leaving 12 bases between the germline ends. From germline, CDR1 is SGHDT and CDR2 YYEEEE. The CDR3 DNA reads as TGTGCCAGCAGCTTTGGGGGTGGTCTCAATCAGCCCCAGCATTTT. Translated, it gives CASSFGGGLNQPQHF.